The T cell receptor beta chain described here comes from a study of cytomegalovirus exposure and HLA in healthy donors. Study information: The same platform was used for the 100 to 150 validation repertoires and the roughly 640 first-cohort repertoires, a later analysis reported. General observations from the study: The study designated 164 TCR beta chains cytomegalovirus-associated.

Sequencing was performed with immunoSEQ multiplex PCR; in TCRdb, only in-frame clones are kept and a portion is missing. The data hold under 200,000 clones, with roughly 95% observed a single time. The V gene lost 1 base and the J gene lost 2 bases, with 9 bases spanning the gap. The CDR3 is made up of 14 amino acids. Looked up from germline, CDR1 is PRHDT and CDR2 is FYEKMQ (reference sequence). In regard to this clone: Its antigen is unidentified.

The validation cohort, a group of more than 95 subjects, included the donors and was separate from the roughly 670-subject first cohort. The V and J genes are TRBV13 and TRBJ2-7; a possible D gene is TRBD2 (5 bases). This TCR was sampled from a woman aged 18 to 35 in good health and CMV-seronegative. Sequencing was carried out using PBMCs. The CDR3 bases are TGTGCCAGCAGCTTAGACCAGAGGGCCTACGAGCAGTACTTC. Translating gives CASSLDQRAYEQYF.